The 10 T cell receptor beta chains below were found in one sample sequenced in a study of shared clonotypes between healthy human individuals. TCRdb's copy holds only in-frame clones and misses some; the assay was immunoSEQ multiplex PCR. This table has about 2.5 million clones, 85% to 95% appearing once. Sequencing was done on a sample of naive CD4+ T cells from PBMCs. Subset here: CD45RA+ positively selected. The receptor source for this set is a man younger than 30 in good health. Some clones in this sample may be carry-over from other donors' samples.

This chain links TRBV5-4 with TRBJ1-2; D perhaps matches TRBD1 (6 bases). Germline V lookup: CDR1 SGHNT, CDR2 YYREEE (reference sequence). This CDR3 comprises 12 residues. V gave up 5 bases and J gave up 8 bases, with 13 bases separating them. The CDR3 reads CASRKQQGGYTF. The CDR3 region has the DNA TGTGCCAGCAGAAAGCAACAGGGAGGCTACACCTTC.

The V call is TRBV6-1, the J call TRBJ2-5, with a tentative D call TRBD2 (7 bases). Germline CDR1 MNHNS, CDR2 SASEGT. The CDR3 has 14 amino acids. Trimming stripped 6 bases from V and 0 bases from J, with 11 bases between. The chain's CDR3 is CASSGGTYQETQYF. The CDR3 DNA sequence: TGTGCCAGCAGCGGGGGGACATACCAAGAGACCCAGTACTTC.

Concerning this clone itself: Other DNA variants within this sample encode the same CDR3. The rearrangement uses TRBV9 and TRBJ2-2; possible D gene TRBD1, 5 bases. This CDR3 contains 14 residues. Per germline, CDR1 SGDLS and CDR2 YYNGEE. Trimming took off 0 bases at V and 5 bases at J, with 8 bases between the two ends. For the CDR3, the DNA is TGTGCCAGCAGCGTAGTGTCAGGGACCGGGGAGCTGTTTTTT. Translated: CASSVVSGTGELFF.

The chain combines TRBV7-2 with TRBJ2-3, with D possibly TRBD2 on 6 matching bases. The CDR3 spans 16 residues. V shed 0 bases and J shed 4 bases, with 14 bases lying between them. Germline V gene data show CDR1 as SGHTA and CDR2 as FQGNSA. The CDR3 DNA reads as TGTGCCAGCAGCTTAGCGGGCATCCGGAGGGCAGATACGCAGTATTTT. This gives the protein CASSLAGIRRADTQYF.

This chain connects TRBV18 to TRBJ1-1; the D is unclear. The germline gives CDR1 KGHSH, CDR2 LQKENI. V shed 4 bases and J shed 0 bases, with 12 bases lying between them. This CDR3 spans 15 amino acids. The chain's CDR3 is CASSLWTNMNTEAFF. In DNA, the CDR3 is TGTGCCAGCTCACTTTGGACCAATATGAACACTGAAGCTTTCTTT.

The chain recombines TRBV5-1 with TRBJ2-5; D gene uncertain. The length of the CDR3 is 14 residues. The germline V and J ends were trimmed by 2 bases and 5 bases, with 13 bases remaining between them. The V gene's germline CDR1 is SGHRS and CDR2 YFSETQ. The CDR3 sequence: CASSFLSVGETQYF. In DNA form, the CDR3 reads TGCGCCAGCAGCTTTTTGTCGGTGGGGGAGACCCAGTACTTC.

This clone is a singleton in its sample. This chain joins TRBV28 and TRBJ1-1; tentative D call: TRBD1 (5 bases). CDR3 size: 14 residues. Trimming stripped 4 bases from V and 8 bases from J, with 17 bases between. Per the germline V gene, CDR1 is MDHEN and CDR2 is SYDVKM. The CDR3 sequence is CASSSHTSGREAFF. CDR3 nucleotide sequence: TGTGCCAGCAGTTCTCACACGTCAGGGCGAGAAGCTTTCTTT.

With regard to this clone: The identical CDR3 is also encoded by other nucleotide sequences in the sample. J is TRBJ1-3 and V is TRBV28; no firm D call. This CDR3 comprises 15 residues. Germline V gene lookup returns CDR1 MDHEN and CDR2 SYDVKM. V was clipped by 2 bases and J by 4 bases, with 12 bases between them. The CDR3 region has the DNA TGTGCCAGCAGTTTAGGTTCGTTGGGCGGAAACACCATATATTTT. This codes for CASSLGSLGGNTIYF.

The rearrangement joins TRBV5-5 to TRBJ2-5, with D unclear. The CDR3 has 14 amino acids. V was shortened by 0 bases and J by 5 bases, with 11 bases between the two germline ends. From germline, CDR1 is SGHKS and CDR2 YYEKEE (reference sequence). The CDR3 region is CASSLVGVHETQYF. The DNA for the CDR3 is TGTGCCAGCAGCTTGGTTGGGGTCCACGAGACCCAGTACTTC.

In this sample, this clone turned up once. Different DNA sequences within this sample yield the same CDR3. CDR3 sequence: CASSLVLATDTQYF. CDR3 in DNA: TGTGCCAGCAGCTTAGTACTAGCCACAGATACGCAGTATTTT. The rearrangement uses TRBV7-2 and TRBJ2-3; D is perhaps TRBD2 (6 bases). This CDR3 spans 14 amino acids. CDR1 and CDR2 from the germline V gene are SGHTA and FQGNSA. V was shortened by 1 base and J by 2 bases, with 7 bases between the two germline ends.